This T cell receptor beta chain was sequenced during a study of cytomegalovirus exposure and HLA in healthy donors. Study details: Findings of an earlier analysis included around 120 million unique TCR beta sequences from 200 million or so T cells.

General study points: Productive status was seen about 87% or about 30% of the time for most TCR beta V segments in an earlier analysis.

With regard to this clone: Its antigen is unidentified.

V dropped 4 bases and J dropped 0 bases, with 9 bases sitting between them. Germline V lookup: CDR1 MNHEY, CDR2 SVGAGI. The CDR3 runs 14 residues. The PCR employed 60 Vbeta primers together with 13 Jbeta primers. Profiled with immunoSEQ multiplex PCR; TCRdb holds only in-frame clones, not every one. The repertoire holds some 200,000 clones, with roughly 68% as singletons. This chain links TRBV6-5 with TRBJ1-1; D is unclear. The origin of this receptor is a man in his forties in good health and CMV-seropositive. The sample comprised PBMCs. CDR3 region: CASSLTTMNTEAFF. CDR3 coding DNA: TGTGCCAGCAGTTTGACAACCATGAACACTGAAGCTTTCTTT.